This entry lists 13 T cell receptor beta chains sequenced from one sample in a study of B cell selection in AIRE deficiency. Clones were sequenced by immunoSEQ multiplex PCR, and TCRdb holds only the in-frame ones, with some missing. The sample lists approximately 21,000 clones, 94% seen once, with roughly 2% in the top ten. Regulatory T cells were sorted as CD4+CD25hiCD127low/negative. Sequencing was done on a sample of Tregs sorted from PBMCs. These receptors were collected from a human donor with AIRE deficiency.

The genes are TRBV6-1 and TRBJ2-1, with D uncertain. The ends were cut back, 11 bases at V and 2 bases at J, with 7 bases in the middle. The CDR3 is made up of 11 amino acids. Germline CDR1 and CDR2: MNHNS and SASEGT. CDR3 DNA sequence: TGTGCCGCATCCCCCTACAATGAGCAGTTCTTC. It translates to CAASPYNEQFF.

V and J are TRBV6-1 and TRBJ2-7; 7 bases are a match to TRBD2. The CDR3 loop spans 14 amino acids. Germline V gene data show CDR1 as MNHNS and CDR2 as SASEGT. The junction had 7 bases not matched to a gene; V was cut back by 7 bases and J by 1 base. The CDR3 bases are TGTGCCAGCAAGGCCGGAGCGGGATCCTACGAGCAGTACTTC. It yields the protein CASKAGAGSYEQYF.

The chain recombines TRBV19 with TRBJ1-5, with no clear D. The CDR3 is 12 residues long. V shed 9 bases and J shed 2 bases, with 8 bases lying between them. Germline V lookup: CDR1 LNHDA, CDR2 SQIVND (reference sequence). The CDR3 nucleotides are TGTGCCAGCGCCCGGGGCAATCAGCCCCAGCATTTT. Amino acid sequence: CASARGNQPQHF.

The chain is built from TRBV6-1 and TRBJ1-5; no reliable D call. Germline-derived CDR1 and CDR2 are MNHNS and SASEGT. This CDR3 is 14 amino acids long. The V gene lost 7 bases and the J gene lost 7 bases, with 17 bases spanning the gap. CDR3 coding DNA: TGTGCCAGCAACCTCTCAGGAGGCGTACAGCCCCAGCATTTT. It is translated as CASNLSGGVQPQHF.

The chain couples TRBV28 to TRBJ1-2; D gene uncertain. This CDR3 is built from 11 residues. The germline V gene has CDR1 MDHEN and CDR2 SYDVKM. The V end lost 6 bases, the J end lost 8 bases, and 10 bases lay between the germline ends. Written as DNA, the CDR3 is TGTGCCAGCAGGGGTGACCCAGGCTACACCTTC. It codes for CASRGDPGYTF.

The chain couples TRBV27 to TRBJ2-3, with 13 bases aligning to TRBD2. This CDR3 comprises 21 residues. Germline V gives CDR1 MNHEY, CDR2 SMNVEV (reference sequence). The ends lost 6 bases at V and 1 base at J; junction bases unmatched: 19. The CDR3 reads CASSFSFPGLAGFRGTDTQYF. CDR3 DNA sequence: TGTGCCAGCAGCTTCAGTTTCCCGGGACTAGCGGGATTTCGAGGCACAGATACGCAGTATTTT.

The chain has TRBV5-4 and TRBJ2-3; D is uncertain. The V gene lost 2 bases and the J gene lost 4 bases, with 5 bases spanning the gap. CDR3 length: 12 amino acids. Germline V gene lookup returns CDR1 SGHNT and CDR2 YYREEE (reference sequence). CDR3 bases: TGTGCCAGCAGCTTAGCCGCAGATACGCAGTATTTT. Translation gives CASSLAADTQYF.

The chain is built from TRBV7-2 and TRBJ2-1; D gene uncertain. V was clipped by 2 bases and J by 8 bases, with 7 bases between them. The CDR3 length is 12 residues. Germline CDR1 and CDR2: SGHTA and FQGNSA. CDR3 coding DNA: TGTGCCAGCAGCTTATTTCGTGATGAGCAGTTCTTC. Translation gives CASSLFRDEQFF.

This clone was observed a single time. The V call is TRBV5-3, the J call TRBJ1-5; D is uncertain. TRBV5-3 has ORF status, its function being uncertain. The CDR3 contains 16 residues. V was shortened by 0 bases and J by 4 bases, with 14 bases between the two germline ends. CDR3 residues: CARSLERGVGNQPQHF. Here the CDR3 DNA reads TGTGCCAGAAGCTTGGAGCGGGGAGTGGGTAATCAGCCCCAGCATTTT.

V is TRBV5-4 and J is TRBJ2-7; no clear D. V lost 3 bases, J lost 4 bases, and 8 bases lay in between. This CDR3 spans 12 amino acids. From germline, CDR1 is SGHNT and CDR2 YYREEE (reference sequence). The CDR3 is CASSSSRYEQYF. CDR3 coding DNA: TGTGCCAGCAGCTCCTCTAGGTACGAGCAGTACTTC.

The J gene is TRBJ2-6, the V gene TRBV19; 12 bases match TRBD2. After removal of 1 base from V and 4 bases from J, the junction contained 5 bases not matched to a gene. From germline, CDR1 is LNHDA and CDR2 SQIVND (reference sequence). CDR3 size: 18 residues. As DNA, the CDR3 is TGTGCCAGTAGTATAGGACTAGCGGGAGTCACGGGGGCCAACGTCCTGACTTTC. Amino acid sequence: CASSIGLAGVTGANVLTF. Full variable domain (outside the CDR3, taken from reference TRBV19 and TRBJ2-6): DGGITQSPKYLFRKEGQNVTLSCEQNLNHDAMYWYRQDPGQGLRLIYYSQIVNDFQKGDIAEGYSVSREKKESFPLTVTSAQKNPTAFYLCASSIGLAGVTGANVLTFGAGSRLTVL.

This rearrangement joins TRBV7-3 to TRBJ1-6, with D hard to call. The CDR3 runs 15 residues. Germline CDR1 and CDR2: SGHTA and FQGTGA. Trimming cost V 5 bases and J 9 bases, with 17 bases left between them. CDR3 loop: CASSEIGSSSSPLHF. The DNA of the CDR3 is TGTGCCAGCAGCGAGATCGGGTCCTCTTCTTCACCCCTCCACTTT.

The chain uses TRBV27 and TRBJ1-2; TRBD1 matches 7 bases. The CDR3 covers 12 residues. The germline V gene encodes CDR1 MNHEY and CDR2 SMNVEV (reference sequence). V shed 5 bases and J 4 bases; nucleotides not matched to a gene: 1. CDR3 nucleotide sequence: TGTGCCAGCAGTGCAGGGGGCTATGGCTACACCTTC. Translation: CASSAGGYGYTF.